This TCR beta chain was retrieved from a study of T-cell memory formation after mild COVID-19. Looking at the study overall: TCR clusters were mostly donor specific.

V was cut by 1 base and J by 7 bases, with 9 bases left in between. The CDR3 runs to 13 residues. The germline gives CDR1 SGHRS, CDR2 YFSETQ. This clonotype was counted a few times. A 5'RACE reaction primed in the constant segment made cDNA libraries of TCR alpha and TCR beta, and these carried sample barcodes and UMIs. Using its own MiXCR run on the 5' RACE reads, TCRdb lists one record per CDR3 protein. This table has 470,000 or so distinct CDR3 sequences, around 20% appearing once. This TCR derives from an adult woman who had mild COVID-19 (a few samples of this study predate the infection). Cell type and time point are not known. Sequencing was performed on PBMCs or a T cell subset sorted from them (not recorded which). The gene calls are TRBV5-1 and TRBJ2-1; D is ambiguous. This CDR3 is CASSLFDPNEQFF. In DNA form, the CDR3 reads TGCGCCAGCAGCTTGTTTGATCCAAATGAGCAGTTCTTC. Full variable domain (outside the CDR3, taken from reference TRBV5-1 and TRBJ2-1): KAGVTQTPRYLIKTRGQQVTLSCSPISGHRSVSWYQQTPGQGLQFLFEYFSETQRNKGNFPGRFSGRQFSNSRSEMNVSTLELGDSALYLCASSLFDPNEQFFGPGTRLTVL.